Sequencing of this TCR beta chain was carried out in a study of response to subunit inactivated influenza vaccine. Overall study results and limits: The authors offered the suggestion that each seasonal influenza vaccination recruits few new T cells.

In this sample, this clonotype turned up many times. The target antigen is unknown. V dropped 3 bases and J dropped 1; count of bases not matched to a gene: 6. The CDR3 loop spans 15 amino acids. TCRdb reprocessed the RT-PCR reads with MiXCR, giving one entry per CDR3 protein. Of 750,000 to 850,000 distinct CDR3 sequences in the sample, 18% were seen once. Sequenced here: PBMCs from blood, sampled around 5 days after vaccination. The gene calls are TRBV12-3 or TRBV12-4 and TRBJ2-7; 7 bases are shared with TRBD1. The origin of this receptor is a man aged 45-65 years who received an inactivated influenza vaccine. In DNA form, the CDR3 reads TGTGCCAGCAGTTTCTCCCGGGACAGTTCCTACGAGCAGTACTTC. Translating gives CASSFSRDSSYEQYF.